The T cell receptor beta chain under discussion was sequenced for a study of T cell responses to AZD1222 COVID-19 vaccine. Across the study: Second-dose recipients at about 4 or about 12 weeks were treated as one pooled group.

CDR3 size: 11 residues. Trimming stripped 4 bases from V and 6 bases from J, with 8 bases between. Per germline, CDR1 DFQATT and CDR2 SNEGSKA (reference sequence). The method was immunoSEQ multiplex PCR; TCRdb's version includes in-frame clones alone and lacks a portion of them. Among 150,000 or so clones, 75% to 95% were seen once, and the ten largest hold 4.4%. This receptor was identified in an adult in good health. The V and J genes are TRBV20-1 and TRBJ2-3, with D possibly matching TRBD1 (7 bases). Here the sequenced sample was peripheral blood, taken on day 0 of AZD1222 vaccination. CDR3 loop: CSATGGDTQYF. The DNA for the CDR3 is TGCAGTGCTACAGGGGGGGATACGCAGTATTTT.